The sequence of this TCR beta chain was determined in a study of OX40 agonist ivuxolimab in advanced cancers. At the level of the study: Ivuxolimab doses were 0.01, 0.1, 0.3, 1.5, 3 or 10 mg/kg every 2 weeks. Patients with hepatocellular carcinoma, melanoma, renal cell or head and neck cancer made up the dose-escalation patients. Having had anti-PD-1, anti-PD-L1 or anti-CTLA-4 therapy before was allowed, and roughly 40% had some. Study-wide findings and caveats: The authors did not determine the antigen specificity of the expanded peripheral T cells.

V gave up 6 bases and J gave up 5 bases; unmatched junction bases: 10. CDR1 is LNHDA and CDR2 is SQIVND in the germline V gene (reference sequence). The CDR3 spans 14 residues. This table comes from immunoSEQ multiplex PCR, and its TCRdb copy is limited to in-frame clones, with some not included. Among tens of thousands of clones listed, under 95% were seen once. With respect to this clone: Its target is unknown.

This rearrangement joins TRBV19 to TRBJ2-7; 7 bases map to TRBD2. The input for sequencing was CD4+ or CD8+ T cells sorted from blood, taken in a trial of the OX40 agonist ivuxolimab. The TCR sequence derives from an adult with an advanced solid tumor such as melanoma, head and neck, liver or kidney cancer. In nucleotides, the CDR3 is TGTGCCAGTAGGAAGCGGCGGGAGTCCAACGAGCAGTACTTC. Amino acid sequence: CASRKRRESNEQYF. Full variable domain (remainder filled in from reference TRBV19 and TRBJ2-7): DGGITQSPKYLFRKEGQNVTLSCEQNLNHDAMYWYRQDPGQGLRLIYYSQIVNDFQKGDIAEGYSVSREKKESFPLTVTSAQKNPTAFYLCASRKRRESNEQYFGPGTRLTVT.